This TCR beta chain was identified in a study of blood T cell repertoires in COVID-19. Looking at the study overall: COVID-19 samples, acute and convalescent, were from the United States, Italy and Spain.

In germline, CDR1 is SGHRS, CDR2 YFSETQ. This CDR3 has 16 residues. J was trimmed by 3 bases and V by 0 bases; bases with no gene match: 3. Here immunoSEQ multiplex PCR was the method, and the copy in TCRdb shows in-frame clones only, minus some. Of some 240,000 clones listed, 75% to 85% are singletons. The sequenced sample was peripheral blood. The origin of this receptor is a human donor in a cohort sampled during active COVID-19. The rearrangement uses TRBV5-1 and TRBJ2-3, with 11 bases aligning to TRBD2. CDR3 in DNA: TGCGCCAGCAGCTTGGCACCTAGCGGGGGGACAGATACGCAGTATTTT. This translates into CASSLAPSGGTDTQYF.